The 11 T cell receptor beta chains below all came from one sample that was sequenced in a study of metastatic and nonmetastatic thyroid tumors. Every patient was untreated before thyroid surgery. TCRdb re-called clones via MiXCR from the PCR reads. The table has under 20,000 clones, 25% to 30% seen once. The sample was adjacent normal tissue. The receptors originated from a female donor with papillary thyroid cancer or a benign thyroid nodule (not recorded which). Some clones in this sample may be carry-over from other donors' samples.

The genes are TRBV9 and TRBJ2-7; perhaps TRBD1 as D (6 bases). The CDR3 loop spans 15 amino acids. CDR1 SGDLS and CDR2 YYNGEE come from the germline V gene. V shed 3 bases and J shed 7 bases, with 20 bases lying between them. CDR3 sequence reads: CASSAGTLGAVEQYF. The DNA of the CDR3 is TGTGCCAGCAGCGCCGGCACACTGGGGGCTGTGGAGCAGTACTTC.

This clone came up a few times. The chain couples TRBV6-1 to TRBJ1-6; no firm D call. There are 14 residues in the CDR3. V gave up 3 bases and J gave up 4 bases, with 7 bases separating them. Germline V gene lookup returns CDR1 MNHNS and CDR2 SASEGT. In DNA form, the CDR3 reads TGTGCCAGCAGTGAGGGCCTTTATAATTCACCCCTCCACTTT. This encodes CASSEGLYNSPLHF.

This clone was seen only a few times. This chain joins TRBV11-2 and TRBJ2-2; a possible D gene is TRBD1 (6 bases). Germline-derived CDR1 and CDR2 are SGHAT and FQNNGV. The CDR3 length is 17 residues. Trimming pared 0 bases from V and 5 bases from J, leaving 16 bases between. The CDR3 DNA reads TGTGCCAGCAGCTTAGATCTTGTGGGGGCAAGTACCGGGGAGCTGTTTTTT. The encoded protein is CASSLDLVGASTGELFF.

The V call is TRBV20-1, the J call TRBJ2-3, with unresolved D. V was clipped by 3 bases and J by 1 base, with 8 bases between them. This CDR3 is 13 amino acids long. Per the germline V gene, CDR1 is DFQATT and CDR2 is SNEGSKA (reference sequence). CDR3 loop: CSARGSGTDTQYF. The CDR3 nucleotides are TGCAGTGCTAGGGGGTCTGGCACAGATACGCAGTATTTT.

CDR3 sequence: CSADTGGHQETQYF. CDR3 nucleotide sequence: TGCAGTGCCGACACAGGGGGTCATCAAGAGACCCAGTACTTC. The chain joins TRBV20-1 to TRBJ2-5; TRBD1 matches 8 bases. Germline loops: CDR1 DFQATT, CDR2 SNEGSKA (reference sequence). The V gene end was trimmed by 6 bases and the J gene end by 2 bases; junction bases not matched to a gene: 8. The CDR3 runs to 14 residues.

This CDR3 reads CAISESVENTEAFF. The CDR3 DNA follows: TGTGCCATCAGTGAGTCAGTGGAGAACACTGAAGCTTTCTTT. The V and J genes are TRBV10-3 and TRBJ1-1, with D unclear. The CDR3 is 14 amino acids. V lost 0 bases to trimming and J lost 1 base, with 6 bases between them. In germline, CDR1 is ENHRY, CDR2 SYGVKD.

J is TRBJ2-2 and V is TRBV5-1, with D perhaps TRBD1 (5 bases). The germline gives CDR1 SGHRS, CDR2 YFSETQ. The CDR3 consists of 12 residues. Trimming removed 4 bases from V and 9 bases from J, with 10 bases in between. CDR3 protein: CASSETGRELFF. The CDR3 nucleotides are TGCGCCAGCAGCGAAACAGGTCGGGAGCTGTTTTTT. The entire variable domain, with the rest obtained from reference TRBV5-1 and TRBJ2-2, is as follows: KAGVTQTPRYLIKTRGQQVTLSCSPISGHRSVSWYQQTPGQGLQFLFEYFSETQRNKGNFPGRFSGRQFSNSRSEMNVSTLELGDSALYLCASSETGRELFFGEGSRLTVL.

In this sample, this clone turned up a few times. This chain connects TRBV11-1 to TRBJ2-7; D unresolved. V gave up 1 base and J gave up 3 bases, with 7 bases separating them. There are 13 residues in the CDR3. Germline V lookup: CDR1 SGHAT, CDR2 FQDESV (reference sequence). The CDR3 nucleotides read TGTGCCAGCAGCTTAGAACACAGCTACGAGCAGTACTTC. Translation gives CASSLEHSYEQYF. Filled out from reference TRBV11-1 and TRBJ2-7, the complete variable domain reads EAEVAQSPRYKITEKSQAVAFWCDPISGHATLYWYRQILGQGPELLVQFQDESVVDDSQLPKDRFSAERLKGVDSTLKIQPAELGDSAMYLCASSLEHSYEQYFGPGTRLTVT.

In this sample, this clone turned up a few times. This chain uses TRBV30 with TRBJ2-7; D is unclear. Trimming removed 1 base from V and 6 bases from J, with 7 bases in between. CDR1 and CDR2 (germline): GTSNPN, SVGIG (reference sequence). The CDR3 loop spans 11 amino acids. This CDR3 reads CAWSESTEQYF. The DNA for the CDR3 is TGTGCCTGGAGTGAAAGTACCGAGCAGTACTTC.

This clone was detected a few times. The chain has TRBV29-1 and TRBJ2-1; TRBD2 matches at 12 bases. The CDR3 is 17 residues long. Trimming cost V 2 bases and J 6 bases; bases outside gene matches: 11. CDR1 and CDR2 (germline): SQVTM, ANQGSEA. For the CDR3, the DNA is TGCAGCGTTGAACGGATGGAAGGACTAGCGGGGCTCAATGAGCAGTTCTTC. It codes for CSVERMEGLAGLNEQFF.

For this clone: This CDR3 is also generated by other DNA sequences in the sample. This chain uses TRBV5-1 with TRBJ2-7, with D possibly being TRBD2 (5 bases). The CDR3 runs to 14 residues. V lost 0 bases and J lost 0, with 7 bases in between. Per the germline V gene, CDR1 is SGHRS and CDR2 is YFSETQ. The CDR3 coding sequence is TGCGCCAGCAGCTTGGCCGGGAACTCCTACGAGCAGTACTTC. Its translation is CASSLAGNSYEQYF.